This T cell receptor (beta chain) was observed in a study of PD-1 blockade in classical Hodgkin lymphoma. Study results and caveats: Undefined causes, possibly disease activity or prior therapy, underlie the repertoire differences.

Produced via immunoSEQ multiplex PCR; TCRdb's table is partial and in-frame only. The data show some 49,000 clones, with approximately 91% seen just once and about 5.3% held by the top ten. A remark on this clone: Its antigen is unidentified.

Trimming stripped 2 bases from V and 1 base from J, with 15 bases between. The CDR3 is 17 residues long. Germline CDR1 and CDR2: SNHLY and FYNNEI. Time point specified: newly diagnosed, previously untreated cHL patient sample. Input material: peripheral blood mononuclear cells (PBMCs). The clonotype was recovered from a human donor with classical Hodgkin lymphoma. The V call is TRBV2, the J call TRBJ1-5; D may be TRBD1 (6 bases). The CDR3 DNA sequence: TGTGCCAGCAGTGAATACGGGGCAGGGGTAAGCAATCAGCCCCAGCATTTT. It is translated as CASSEYGAGVSNQPQHF.